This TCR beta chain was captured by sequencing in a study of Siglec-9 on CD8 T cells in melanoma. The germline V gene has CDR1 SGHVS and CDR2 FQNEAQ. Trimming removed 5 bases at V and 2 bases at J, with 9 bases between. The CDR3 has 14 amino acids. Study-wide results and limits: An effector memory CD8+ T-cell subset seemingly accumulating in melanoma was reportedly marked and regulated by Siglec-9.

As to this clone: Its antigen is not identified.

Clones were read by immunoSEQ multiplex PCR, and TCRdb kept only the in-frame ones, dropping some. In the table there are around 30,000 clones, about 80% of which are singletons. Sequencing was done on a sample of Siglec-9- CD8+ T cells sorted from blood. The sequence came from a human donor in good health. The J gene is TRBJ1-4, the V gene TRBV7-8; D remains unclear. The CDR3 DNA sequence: TGTGCCAGCAGCCCATTCGCGACTAATGAAAAACTGTTTTTT. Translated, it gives CASSPFATNEKLFF. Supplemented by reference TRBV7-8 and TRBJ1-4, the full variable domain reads GAGVSQSPRYKVAKRGQDVALRCDPISGHVSLFWYQQALGQGPEFLTYFQNEAQLDKSGLPSDRFFAERPEGSVSTLKIQRTQQEDSAVYLCASSPFATNEKLFFGSGTQLSVL.